Below are 15 T cell receptor beta chains sequenced from a single sample in a study of blood T cell repertoires in COVID-19. This table comes from immunoSEQ multiplex PCR, and its TCRdb copy is limited to in-frame clones, with some not included. The sample holds about 160,000 clones; 82% are singletons and the top ten take 6.5% to 9%. Sequencing was done on a sample of peripheral blood. These receptors all stem from a woman between 35 and 50 years old with COVID-19, enrolled during active disease.

The V gene is TRBV18, the J gene TRBJ2-1; D is possibly TRBD1 (6 bases). Trimming pared 4 bases from V and 5 bases from J, leaving 21 bases between. This CDR3 comprises 17 residues. Germline V gene sequence: CDR1 KGHSH, CDR2 LQKENI. This CDR3 reads CASSLGMTGSADNEQFF. The CDR3 bases are TGTGCCAGCTCACTAGGTATGACAGGTTCGGCGGACAATGAGCAGTTCTTC.

This chain joins TRBV4-1 and TRBJ2-1, with 8 bases matching TRBD1. With 1 base clipped from V and 4 bases from J, the junction kept 6 bases outside the gene matches. Germline V gene lookup returns CDR1 MGHRA and CDR2 YSYEKL. The CDR3 spans 16 residues. The CDR3: CASSQGRDRSYNEQFF. Here the CDR3 DNA reads TGCGCCAGCAGCCAAGGACGGGACAGGTCGTACAATGAGCAGTTCTTC.

This sequence joins TRBV29-1 and TRBJ2-3, with 9 bases lining up with TRBD2. The V gene's germline CDR1 is SQVTM and CDR2 ANQGSEA. V shed 5 bases and J 4 bases; nucleotides not matched to a gene: 4. This CDR3 comprises 13 residues. CDR3 sequence: CSVFAGGPDTQYF. The CDR3 nucleotides are TGCAGCGTTTTTGCGGGAGGGCCAGATACGCAGTATTTT.

The CDR3 DNA is TGTGCCAGCAGCCCGACAGGGGGGGGCCTGATGAACACTGAAGCTTTCTTT. Protein: CASSPTGGGLMNTEAFF. This rearrangement joins TRBV6-2 or TRBV6-3 to TRBJ1-1; 9 nucleotides align to TRBD1. CDR3 length: 17 residues. Germline assignment: CDR1 MNHEY and CDR2 SVGEGT. J was trimmed by 0 bases and V by 6 bases; bases with no gene match: 11.

The CDR3, as DNA: TGTGCCAGCAGTGATCCTGGGACAGGGGGCCTGGGGTATGAAAAACTGTTTTTT. It translates to CASSDPGTGGLGYEKLFF. V gene TRBV6-1 combines with J gene TRBJ1-4; TRBD1 matches 12 bases. Germline V gene lookup returns CDR1 MNHNS and CDR2 SASEGT. J lost 6 bases, V lost 3 bases, and 11 bases had no gene match. The CDR3 has 18 residues.

This clone came up once. The V call is TRBV11-2, the J call TRBJ2-5, with D possibly TRBD2 on 6 matching bases. The germline gives CDR1 SGHAT, CDR2 FQNNGV. The CDR3 covers 13 residues. V dropped 5 bases and J dropped 5 bases, with 12 bases sitting between them. The CDR3 sequence is CASSKNGGETQYF. The CDR3 DNA is TGTGCCAGCAGCAAGAATGGGGGGGAGACCCAGTACTTC.

The chain couples TRBV12-2 to TRBJ2-1; the table gives TRBD1 as D, unverified against the DNA. TRBV12-2 is reported as a pseudogene. The CDR3 consists of 14 residues. CDR3 DNA sequence: TGTGCAAGTCGCTTCGGGACAGACTACAATGAGCAGTTCTTC. Protein product: CASRFGTDYNEQFF.

V gene TRBV12-3 or TRBV12-4 combines with J gene TRBJ2-5; a weak D match, TRBD1 (6 bases). V dropped 7 bases and J dropped 5 bases, with 14 bases sitting between them. The CDR3 is made up of 13 amino acids. CDR3 residues: CASTPQGSETQYF. The CDR3 bases are TGTGCCAGCACCCCACAGGGATCCGAGACCCAGTACTTC.

This clone has more than one count but fewer than ten. The chain joins TRBV2 to TRBJ1-5, with 7 nucleotides matching TRBD1. The germline V gene has CDR1 SNHLY and CDR2 FYNNEI. The CDR3 covers 14 residues. Unmatched junction bases numbered 4, after V lost 1 base and J lost 7 bases. CDR3 sequence reads: CASSEEGAVQPQHF. In nucleotides, the CDR3 is TGTGCCAGCAGTGAAGAGGGGGCAGTACAGCCCCAGCATTTT.

The chain joins TRBV9 to TRBJ2-3; 13 nucleotides align to TRBD2. Germline CDR1 reads SGDLS; CDR2 reads YYNGEE. The CDR3 sequence is 18 residues long. V was clipped by 0 bases and J by 0 bases; unmatched bases: 4. The CDR3 loop reads CASSVGLAGGSSTDTQYF. DNA for the CDR3: TGTGCCAGCAGCGTAGGACTAGCGGGGGGCTCCAGCACAGATACGCAGTATTTT.

The chain links TRBV21-1 to TRBJ1-5; the DNA was not compared with TRBD1, the D call given in the table. TRBV21-1 has pseudogene status. This CDR3 contains 16 residues. DNA for the CDR3: TGTGCCACCCCAAAGGGGACAGGGCCTTGCAATCAGCCCCAGCATTTT. Translating gives CATPKGTGPCNQPQHF.

The chain carries TRBV7-3 and TRBJ1-1, with D perhaps TRBD1 (5 bases). The V and J ends lost 6 bases and 0 bases respectively, with 8 bases between them. From germline, CDR1 is SGHTA and CDR2 FQGTGA. This CDR3 contains 13 residues. The CDR3 DNA follows: TGTGCCAGCAGTGACAGCTTGAACACTGAAGCTTTCTTT. It yields the protein CASSDSLNTEAFF.

The chain has TRBV5-1 and TRBJ1-2; no definite D call. Trimming stripped 5 bases from V and 4 bases from J, with 9 bases between. The germline V gene encodes CDR1 SGHRS and CDR2 YFSETQ. The CDR3 runs to 12 residues. In nucleotides, the CDR3 is TGCGCCAGCAGGGGCGAGGGCTATGGCTACACCTTC. Its protein is CASRGEGYGYTF. Drawing the rest from reference TRBV5-1 and TRBJ1-2, the complete variable domain is KAGVTQTPRYLIKTRGQQVTLSCSPISGHRSVSWYQQTPGQGLQFLFEYFSETQRNKGNFPGRFSGRQFSNSRSEMNVSTLELGDSALYLCASRGEGYGYTFGSGTRLTVV.

The chain is built from TRBV7-9 and TRBJ2-7, with a weak D call TRBD1 (6 bases). Trimming pared 4 bases from V and 3 bases from J, leaving 7 bases between. This CDR3 spans 12 amino acids. Germline CDR1 SEHNR, CDR2 FQNEAQ (reference sequence). The DNA of the CDR3 is TGTGCCAGCAGCTGGGACAACTACGAGCAGTACTTC. Amino acid sequence: CASSWDNYEQYF.

The rearrangement uses TRBV19 and TRBJ2-1; D perhaps matches TRBD1 (6 bases). Germline values: CDR1 LNHDA, CDR2 SQIVND (reference sequence). The CDR3 length is 13 residues. Trimming removed 6 bases at V and 5 bases at J, with 11 bases between. The CDR3 here is CASRAGEDNEQFF. CDR3 DNA: TGTGCCAGTAGAGCAGGGGAAGACAATGAGCAGTTCTTC.